The T cell receptor (beta chain) under discussion was sequenced for a study of liver allograft versus peripheral blood T cells. Study-wide background: Comparing T cell receptor repertoires in transplanted livers with those in recipients' peripheral blood was part of the design.

This clonotype is medium-sized (0.01 to 0.1%) within its sample. Its antigen is not identified. Regarding the study as a whole: T cell receptor repertoires inside liver allografts reportedly differed from those in peripheral blood.

CDR3 length equals 16 residues. V dropped 6 bases and J dropped 9; count of bases not matched to a gene: 16. TCRdb re-derived calls from the reads in MiXCR, one entry per CDR3 protein. The sample records around 500 distinct CDR3 sequences, roughly 18% being singletons. The TCR sequence derives from a human patient who had a liver transplant. A share of the T cells may be of graft donor origin. V and J are TRBV12-3 or TRBV12-4 and TRBJ2-2; TRBD2 matches at 7 bases. CDR3 DNA sequence: TGTGCCAGCAGGCCCTTGGGGGAGGGGCCCAGTAGGGAGCTGTTTTTT. Translated, it gives CASRPLGEGPSRELFF.